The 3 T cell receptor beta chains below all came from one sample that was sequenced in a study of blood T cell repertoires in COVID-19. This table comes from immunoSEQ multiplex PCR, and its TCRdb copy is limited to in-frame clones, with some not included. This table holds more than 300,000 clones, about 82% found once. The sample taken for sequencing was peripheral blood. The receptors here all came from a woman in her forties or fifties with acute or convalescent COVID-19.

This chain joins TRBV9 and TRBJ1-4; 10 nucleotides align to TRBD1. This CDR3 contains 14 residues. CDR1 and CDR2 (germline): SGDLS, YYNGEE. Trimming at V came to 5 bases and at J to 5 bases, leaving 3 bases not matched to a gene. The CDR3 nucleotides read TGTGCCAGCAGTTGGGACAGGGGAAATGAAAAACTGTTTTTT. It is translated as CASSWDRGNEKLFF.

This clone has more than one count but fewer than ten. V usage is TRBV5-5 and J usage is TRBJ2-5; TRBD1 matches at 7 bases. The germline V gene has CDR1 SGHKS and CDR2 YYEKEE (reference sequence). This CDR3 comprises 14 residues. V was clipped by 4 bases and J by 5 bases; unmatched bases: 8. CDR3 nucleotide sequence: TGTGCCAGCAGCATGAGACAGGGTTGGGAGACCCAGTACTTC. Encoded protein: CASSMRQGWETQYF.

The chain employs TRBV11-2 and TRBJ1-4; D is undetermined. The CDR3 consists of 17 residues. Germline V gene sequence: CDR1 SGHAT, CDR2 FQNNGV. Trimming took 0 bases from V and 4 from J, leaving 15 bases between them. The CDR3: CASSLDVLQAGNEKLFF. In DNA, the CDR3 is TGTGCCAGCAGCTTAGATGTTCTCCAGGCCGGTAATGAAAAACTGTTTTTT.